This TCR beta chain derives from a study of monozygotic twins with inflammatory bowel disease. Reanalyzing the 5' RACE reads, TCRdb keeps one entry per CDR3 protein, without DNA. The record lists about 160,000 distinct CDR3 sequences, of which the ten most abundant hold approximately 2.5%. This CDR3 has 14 amino acids. Germline V gives CDR1 MNHNY, CDR2 SVGAGI (reference sequence). The sequence derives from a human donor with ulcerative colitis or Crohn's disease, or a healthy co-twin of an affected twin (not recorded which). The chain couples TRBV6-6 to TRBJ2-1; the D call of TRBD2 rests on TCRdb alone, since no DNA is present to check it. Source material: blood. CDR3 sequence: CASIRVLDNNEQFF.